The clone carrying this T cell receptor beta chain was seen once. Trimming shortened V by 8 bases and J by 0 bases, and 16 bases separated the two germline ends. Germline V gives CDR1 SGHTA, CDR2 FQGNSA. CDR3 size: 15 residues. Using about 190 ng DNA, about 30,000 T cell genomes, the sorted-subset replicate PCRs were run. Clones were sequenced by immunoSEQ multiplex PCR, and TCRdb holds only the in-frame ones, with some missing. The data hold some 2,500,000 clones, with 80% to 95% observed a single time. These data are taken from a study of shared clonotypes between healthy human individuals. This TCR derives from a man aged 18 to 29 in good health. Some clones in this sample may be carry-over from other donors' samples. What was sequenced was naive CD4+ T cells from PBMCs. The subset denotes: CD45RA+ positively selected. The J gene is TRBJ1-1, the V gene TRBV7-2; D uncertain. The CDR3 DNA sequence: TGTGCCAGCCGCAAGGGCGGGGTGGTGAACACTGAAGCTTTCTTT. It is translated as CASRKGGVVNTEAFF.